Given below is one T cell receptor beta chain in context. Its antigen remains unidentified. This specimen includes other DNA sequences encoding the same CDR3. This record comes from a study of shared clonotypes between healthy human individuals. CDR1 and CDR2 from the germline V gene are MDHEN and SYDVKM. The CDR3 spans 12 residues. V dropped 5 bases and J dropped 4 bases, with 7 bases sitting between them. Deep-level settings were used for running the assay. The repertoire was sequenced with immunoSEQ multiplex PCR; TCRdb's copy has only in-frame clones and lacks some. The sample records over 1.5 million clones, 95% to 99% being singletons. CD4+ cells were split into CD45RA+ naive and CD45RA-negative memory subsets. Study-level findings and limits: Collection of samples was limited to blood; tissue repertoires likely differ. When compared with the clonotypes that were shared by all four sorted-subset donors, the non-shared clonotypes turned out to have lower generation probabilities.

The source is a man aged 25 to 40 in good health. V is TRBV28 and J is TRBJ2-3, with no clear D. The sequencing sample was made of naive CD4+ T cells sorted from blood. Stated subset: CD45RA+ positively selected. The CDR3 coding sequence is TGTGCCAGCAGTCTTTCCCCAGATACGCAGTATTTT. It encodes CASSLSPDTQYF. Combining the CDR3 with reference TRBV28 and TRBJ2-3 gives the whole variable domain DVKVTQSSRYLVKRTGEKVFLECVQDMDHENMFWYRQDPGLGLRLIYFSYDVKMKEKGDIPEGYSVSREKKERFSLILESASTNQTSMYLCASSLSPDTQYFGPGTRLTVL.